The 29 T cell receptor beta chains in this list originate from one sample, sequenced in a study of T-cell reconstitution after alpha-beta-depleted transplantation in children. Unique molecular identifiers tagged the TCRbeta library. TCRdb passed the PCR reads through MiXCR, listing each CDR3 protein once. Among about 980,000 distinct CDR3 sequences listed, around 30% were seen once. The specimen was PBMCs, mostly from graft donor cells, collected 360 days after TCRalphabeta/CD19-depleted stem cell transplant. The source of these receptors is a boy under three years old who had a stem cell transplant for SCID, so the T cells may come from the graft donor.

This clonotype was picked up a small number of times. V and J are TRBV5-1 and TRBJ2-7; D not resolved. Germline V gives CDR1 SGHRS, CDR2 YFSETQ. The CDR3 sequence is 13 residues long. Trimming pared 0 bases from V and 3 bases from J, leaving 7 bases between. As DNA, the CDR3 is TGCGCCAGCAGCTTGGGGGAAAACTACGAGCAGTACTTC. Protein sequence: CASSLGENYEQYF.

This chain links TRBV3-1 with TRBJ2-1, with 7 bases aligning to TRBD2. CDR1 and CDR2 (germline): LGHDT, YNNKEL (reference sequence). V lost 3 bases and J lost 1; bases outside the gene matches: 12. The CDR3 length is 18 residues. DNA of the CDR3: TGTGCCAGCAGCCAGCCCTACAAGCGGGGCCGGTCCTACAATGAGCAGTTCTTC. This gives the protein CASSQPYKRGRSYNEQFF.

Worth noting for this clonotype: A far larger clone differs by one base, so this is likely a read error. The chain employs TRBV11-3 and TRBJ2-3; the D is unclear. Germline CDR1 and CDR2: SGHNT and YENEEA. This CDR3 spans 13 amino acids. The CDR3 sequence is CASSLDSTDTQCF. The DNA of the CDR3 is TGTGCCAGCAGCTTAGACAGCACAGATACGCAGTGTTTT.

This clonotype has just a few counts. This chain links TRBV13 with TRBJ2-3; 10 bases fit TRBD1. With V trimmed by 4 bases and J by 0 bases, 4 bases remained unmatched. CDR1 and CDR2 (germline): PRHDT, FYEKMQ (reference sequence). The CDR3 is 16 residues long. DNA of the CDR3: TGTGCCAGCAGCTCCTTGGGACAGGGGAGCACAGATACGCAGTATTTT. Its protein product is CASSSLGQGSTDTQYF.

This chain connects TRBV12-3 or TRBV12-4 to TRBJ1-5, with 10 bases lining up with TRBD1. The CDR3 totals 14 residues. J gave up 9 bases and V 5 bases, and 7 bases lay outside the gene matches. In DNA form, the CDR3 reads TGTGCCAGCAGTGGACAGGGGGGTGGACGGCCCCAGCATTTT. It translates to CASSGQGGGRPQHF.

The J gene is TRBJ2-1, the V gene TRBV11-1, with D perhaps being TRBD1 or TRBD2 (5 bases each). The CDR3 runs to 15 residues. In germline, CDR1 is SGHAT, CDR2 FQDESV (reference sequence). V was cut by 3 bases and J by 0 bases, with 9 bases left in between. The CDR3 protein is CASSFIGASYNEQFF. CDR3 coding DNA: TGTGCCAGCAGCTTTATCGGGGCCTCCTACAATGAGCAGTTCTTC.

This clonotype was detected only a few times. The gene calls are TRBV7-6 and TRBJ2-4; TRBD1 matches at 10 bases. Trimming took 2 bases from V and 6 from J; bases not matched to a gene: 4. The CDR3 runs 15 residues. The germline gives CDR1 SGHVS, CDR2 FNYEAQ. The CDR3 protein is CASSLPGQGINIQYF. Written as DNA, the CDR3 is TGTGCCAGCAGCTTACCGGGACAGGGGATAAACATTCAGTACTTC.

The sample holds many counts of this clonotype. V gene TRBV29-1 combines with J gene TRBJ2-1; D is ambiguous. This CDR3 spans 12 amino acids. Germline assignment: CDR1 SQVTM and CDR2 ANQGSEA. Trimming removed 7 bases from V and 6 bases from J, with 13 bases in between. The CDR3 sequence: CSALYGFNEQFF. CDR3 DNA: TGCAGCGCGTTATATGGGTTCAATGAGCAGTTCTTC.

This clonotype showed up just a few times. The chain employs TRBV19 and TRBJ2-1; perhaps TRBD1 as D (6 bases). The CDR3 extends over 16 amino acids. V shed 1 base and J shed 2 bases, with 12 bases lying between them. Germline V gene lookup returns CDR1 LNHDA and CDR2 SQIVND (reference sequence). The CDR3 region is CASSIVGAPTYNEQFF. The CDR3 nucleotides are TGTGCCAGTAGTATAGTGGGGGCCCCGACCTACAATGAGCAGTTCTTC.

The gene calls are TRBV7-3 and TRBJ1-1; D gene ambiguous. This CDR3 has 14 amino acids. Germline V gives CDR1 SGHTA, CDR2 FQGTGA. V lost 0 bases, J lost 4 bases, and 9 bases lay in between. Here the CDR3 reads CASSLTPLVTEAFF. As DNA, the CDR3 is TGTGCCAGCAGCTTAACACCCCTCGTCACTGAAGCTTTCTTT.

The J gene is TRBJ2-7, the V gene TRBV19; 7 bases match TRBD1. Trimming took 6 bases from V and 4 from J; bases not matched to a gene: 12. Germline CDR1 is LNHDA and CDR2 is SQIVND (reference sequence). This CDR3 contains 15 residues. The CDR3 DNA reads as TGTGCCAGTAGCGAGAGGGTAAGGGGGCTTTACGAGCAGTACTTC. Translation gives CASSERVRGLYEQYF.

Only a few counts were recorded for this clonotype. The chain employs TRBV20-1 and TRBJ1-1, with D perhaps TRBD1 (5 bases). Germline loops: CDR1 DFQATT, CDR2 SNEGSKA (reference sequence). Trimming took off 6 bases at V and 5 bases at J, with 19 bases between the two ends. The CDR3 totals 14 residues. The CDR3 here is CSAAPGAYFTEAFF. The CDR3 DNA sequence: TGCAGTGCCGCCCCCGGGGCGTATTTTACTGAAGCTTTCTTT.

This sequence joins TRBV3-1 and TRBJ2-7, with 16 bases lining up with TRBD2. V shed 4 bases and J 5 bases; nucleotides not matched to a gene: 14. The CDR3 is made up of 19 amino acids. Germline assignment: CDR1 LGHDT and CDR2 YNNKEL (reference sequence). The CDR3 spells CASSRPGTSGGALGDEQYF. The CDR3 DNA reads as TGTGCCAGCAGCCGTCCCGGGACTAGCGGGGGGGCTTTGGGCGACGAGCAGTACTTC.

This clonotype has just a few counts. The chain has TRBV12-3 or TRBV12-4 and TRBJ2-5; TRBD2 matches 13 bases. The V segment lost 7 bases and the J segment 4 bases; nucleotides outside the gene matches: 9. There are 16 residues in the CDR3. The CDR3 loop reads CASTPGLAGTLETQYF. The CDR3 DNA follows: TGTGCCAGCACCCCGGGACTAGCGGGGACTTTAGAGACCCAGTACTTC.

At least ten counts were recorded for this clonotype. J is TRBJ2-7 and V is TRBV25-1; D ambiguous. Trimming removed 3 bases at V and 3 bases at J, with 3 bases between. The CDR3 runs to 11 residues. CDR1 and CDR2 (germline): MGHDK, SYGVNS. CDR3 nucleotide sequence: TGTGCCAGCAGTGACGGCTACGAGCAGTACTTC. It is translated as CASSDGYEQYF.

This chain links TRBV4-1 with TRBJ1-3; a possible D gene is TRBD1 (5 bases). CDR3 length: 16 residues. Germline lookup yields CDR1 MGHRA and CDR2 YSYEKL. V lost 1 base, J lost 0 bases, and 10 bases lay in between. In DNA, the CDR3 is TGCGCCAGCAGCCAAGCTGGGGCCTCCTCTGGAAACACCATATATTTT. This encodes CASSQAGASSGNTIYF.

This clonotype was picked up a small number of times. The V call is TRBV27, the J call TRBJ2-1; D tentatively reads TRBD1 or TRBD2 (5 bases each). V lost 2 bases and J 8 bases, leaving 16 bases between the germline ends. CDR1 is MNHEY and CDR2 is SMNVEV in the germline V gene (reference sequence). The CDR3 length is 15 residues. The CDR3 spells CASSLRGRVRDEQFF. The CDR3 coding sequence is TGTGCCAGCAGTTTACGGGGCAGGGTAAGGGATGAGCAGTTCTTC.

Ten or more counts support this clonotype. This chain uses TRBV5-1 with TRBJ2-1; 8 bases agree with TRBD2. Germline lookup yields CDR1 SGHRS and CDR2 YFSETQ. The CDR3 extends over 15 amino acids. V gave up 1 base and J gave up 6 bases; unmatched junction bases: 6. The CDR3 DNA reads as TGCGCCAGCAGCTTGTTGGCGGGGGGAGGCAATGAGCAGTTCTTC. Translation: CASSLLAGGGNEQFF.

This clonotype was counted a few times. CDR3 sequence reads: CASSYSMTGEETQYF. Here the CDR3 DNA reads TGTGCCAGCAGTTACTCGATGACGGGGGAAGAGACCCAGTACTTC. The V call is TRBV6-5, the J call TRBJ2-5; TRBD2 is a possible D gene (6 bases). V lost 0 bases and J lost 3, with 11 bases in between. The CDR3 spans 15 residues. Germline assignment: CDR1 MNHEY and CDR2 SVGAGI.

V gene TRBV7-8 combines with J gene TRBJ2-5; tentative D call: TRBD2 (5 bases). In germline, CDR1 is SGHVS, CDR2 FQNEAQ. The germline V and J ends were trimmed by 0 bases and 3 bases, with 11 bases remaining between them. This CDR3 spans 15 amino acids. The DNA of the CDR3 is TGTGCCAGCAGCTTAGCCTGGACTGGAAAAGAGACCCAGTACTTC. This encodes CASSLAWTGKETQYF.

This clonotype was counted between two and nine times. For the CDR3, the DNA is TGCGCCAGCAGCCGCCTAGCGGGGGGGCAAGAGACCCAGTACTTC. It encodes CASSRLAGGQETQYF. The gene calls are TRBV4-1 and TRBJ2-5; 12 bases line up with TRBD2. The germline CDR1 and CDR2 sequences are MGHRA and YSYEKL. CDR3 length equals 15 residues. The trim removed 4 bases at V and 2 bases at J, leaving 2 bases unmatched.

This chain uses TRBV12-3 or TRBV12-4 with TRBJ2-7; 7 positions match TRBD2. The length of the CDR3 is 15 residues. After removal of 4 bases from V and 3 bases from J, the junction contained 9 bases not matched to a gene. Here the CDR3 DNA reads TGTGCCAGCAGTTCCAATGGAGGCGGGGGCTACGAGCAGTACTTC. It specifies CASSSNGGGGYEQYF.

This rearrangement joins TRBV27 to TRBJ2-5; tentatively, D is TRBD1 (5 bases). The CDR3 covers 15 residues. V was cut by 6 bases and J by 1 base, with 15 bases left in between. Per germline, CDR1 MNHEY and CDR2 SMNVEV (reference sequence). The CDR3 here is CASSPSTVFQETQYF. The CDR3 DNA sequence: TGTGCCAGCAGCCCTTCGACAGTTTTCCAAGAGACCCAGTACTTC.

This sequence joins TRBV7-8 and TRBJ2-2, with D perhaps TRBD2 (5 bases). Looked up from germline, CDR1 is SGHVS and CDR2 is FQNEAQ. The ends were cut back, 1 base at V and 4 bases at J, with 10 bases in the middle. The CDR3 spans 15 residues. CDR3 region: CASSLGPAGTGELFF. The DNA for the CDR3 is TGTGCCAGCAGCTTAGGACCGGCGGGCACCGGGGAGCTGTTTTTT.

This chain joins TRBV12-3 or TRBV12-4 and TRBJ2-7, with 11 bases matching TRBD2. The CDR3 loop spans 14 amino acids. V shed 6 bases, J shed 8 bases, and the junction held 9 bases outside the gene matches. CDR3 amino acids: CASSRLAGPGKQYF. As DNA, the CDR3 is TGTGCCAGCAGCCGACTAGCGGGGCCTGGAAAGCAGTACTTC.

This clonotype has a handful of counts. The rearrangement joins TRBV27 to TRBJ2-7; D might be TRBD1 (5 bases). The CDR3 contains 14 residues. Germline lookup yields CDR1 MNHEY and CDR2 SMNVEV (reference sequence). V lost 7 bases and J 5 bases, leaving 18 bases between the germline ends. CDR3 region: CASKLRQGMDEQYF. The CDR3 DNA follows: TGTGCCAGCAAGTTAAGGCAGGGTATGGACGAGCAGTACTTC.

This clonotype was recorded a few times. J is TRBJ1-2 and V is TRBV6-1, with 11 bases lining up with TRBD1. Germline CDR1 is MNHNS and CDR2 is SASEGT. J was trimmed by 7 bases and V by 6 bases; bases with no gene match: 7. There are 14 residues in the CDR3. CDR3 sequence reads: CASSQPGTGGGYTF. CDR3 in DNA: TGTGCCAGCAGCCAACCCGGGACAGGGGGTGGCTACACCTTC.

This clonotype was seen more than once but under ten times. V and J are TRBV4-1 and TRBJ2-7, with 10 bases aligning to TRBD1. V lost 5 bases and J lost 4; bases outside the gene matches: 8. The CDR3 totals 15 residues. Germline CDR1 is MGHRA and CDR2 is YSYEKL. In nucleotides, the CDR3 is TGCGCCAGCAGCTACCGACAGGGGGCTCAGTACGAGCAGTACTTC. This encodes CASSYRQGAQYEQYF.

This clonotype was seen a single time. V is TRBV5-5 and J is TRBJ1-3; unclear D gene. Germline V gene data show CDR1 as SGHKS and CDR2 as YYEKEE (reference sequence). Trimming removed 5 bases at V and 0 bases at J, with 9 bases between. The CDR3 loop spans 14 amino acids. CDR3 protein: CASRRAFSGNTIYF. The CDR3 bases are TGTGCCAGCAGACGAGCCTTCTCTGGAAACACCATATATTTT.